These 32 T cell receptor beta chains came from one sample sequenced in a study of beta chain features in type 1 diabetes. The sequenced template was cDNA made from the entire isolated RNA. Assay used: immunoSEQ multiplex PCR; TCRdb lists only in-frame clones, some missing. The sample lists 300,000 to 350,000 clones, approximately 12% seen once, with roughly 0.016% in the top ten. General observations from the study: The study found moderately but significantly shorter TCRB CDR3s in all four CD4+ subsets of Type 1 diabetes patients.

For these TCRs, the target antigens are not known. Sample: naive CD4+ T cells from blood. Source of these receptors: a woman under 30 with type 1 diabetes.

The J gene is TRBJ2-1, the V gene TRBV9; 8 positions match TRBD2. V shed 0 bases and J 7 bases; nucleotides not matched to a gene: 6. Germline-derived CDR1 and CDR2 are SGDLS and YYNGEE. The CDR3 has 15 amino acids. CDR3 loop: CASSVGLARANEQFF. In DNA form, the CDR3 reads TGTGCCAGCAGCGTAGGACTAGCGAGGGCAAATGAGCAGTTCTTC. The full variable domain, rest sourced from reference TRBV9 and TRBJ2-1, is DSGVTQTPKHLITATGQRVTLRCSPRSGDLSVYWYQQSLDQGLQFLIQYYNGEERAKGNILERFSAQQFPDLHSELNLSSLELGDSALYFCASSVGLARANEQFFGPGTRLTVL.

This clone turned up a few times. The rearrangement links TRBV30 to TRBJ1-5, with a weak D call TRBD1 (5 bases). The CDR3 consists of 13 residues. The germline V gene has CDR1 GTSNPN and CDR2 SVGIG (reference sequence). V lost 0 bases, J lost 6 bases, and 9 bases lay in between. CDR3 sequence reads: CAWSVRGSQPQHF. For the CDR3, the DNA is TGTGCCTGGAGTGTACGGGGGAGTCAGCCCCAGCATTTT.

V is TRBV27 and J is TRBJ2-5; D possibly corresponds to TRBD2 (6 bases). This CDR3 has 17 amino acids. Germline V CDR1 and CDR2: MNHEY, SMNVEV (reference sequence). V dropped 6 bases and J dropped 5 bases, with 25 bases sitting between them. The CDR3 nucleotides read TGTGCCAGCAGGCTCTCCGGGACTGGGGTCGTATCGGAGACCCAGTACTTC. Translating it yields CASRLSGTGVVSETQYF.

This clone was counted only a few times. The CDR3 reads CSVGMMTGSTQYF. CDR3 nucleotides: TGCAGCGTGGGTATGATGACCGGGAGTACGCAGTATTTT. The rearrangement uses TRBV29-1 and TRBJ2-3; D may be TRBD2 (6 bases). Trimming took 6 bases from V and 8 from J, leaving 18 bases between them. The CDR3 sequence is 13 residues long. Germline loops: CDR1 SQVTM, CDR2 ANQGSEA.

The chain is built from TRBV14 and TRBJ2-3; the match to TRBD2 covers 8 bases. The CDR3 spans 13 residues. The V gene end was trimmed by 2 bases and the J gene end by 9 bases; junction bases not matched to a gene: 4. The V gene's germline CDR1 is SGHDN and CDR2 FVKESK. The DNA for the CDR3 is TGTGCCAGCAGCCAACCCACTAGCGGAACGCAGTATTTT. This sequence encodes CASSQPTSGTQYF.

In its sample, this clone was seen a few times. The genes are TRBV30 and TRBJ1-1, with D possibly TRBD1 on 5 matching bases. This CDR3 has 14 residues. V lost 0 bases and J lost 5, with 13 bases in between. The germline gives CDR1 GTSNPN, CDR2 SVGIG (reference sequence). CDR3 nucleotides: TGTGCCTGGAGTGTAAGTTCAGGGTGGACTGAAGCTTTCTTT. This codes for CAWSVSSGWTEAFF.

This clone has a handful of counts. V and J are TRBV28 and TRBJ1-2, with D tentatively TRBD1 (6 bases). Trimming pared 1 base from V and 5 bases from J, leaving 14 bases between. The CDR3 spans 15 residues. The germline V gene encodes CDR1 MDHEN and CDR2 SYDVKM. CDR3 nucleotides: TGTGCCAGCAGTTTATCCCAGGCAGGGGCGTATGGCTACACCTTC. Translating gives CASSLSQAGAYGYTF.

The chain employs TRBV30 and TRBJ2-5; 8 positions agree with TRBD2. With 3 bases clipped from V and 9 bases from J, the junction kept 12 bases outside the gene matches. Per germline, CDR1 GTSNPN and CDR2 SVGIG (reference sequence). The CDR3 extends over 14 amino acids. The CDR3 loop is CAWRGLGPGGAQYF. DNA of the CDR3: TGTGCCTGGAGGGGGCTGGGGCCCGGGGGGGCCCAGTACTTC.

This chain connects TRBV25-1 to TRBJ2-5; 7 nucleotides line up with TRBD1. This CDR3 is 15 amino acids long. Trimming took 6 bases from V and 5 from J; bases not matched to a gene: 12. Germline CDR1 is MGHDK and CDR2 is SYGVNS. CDR3: CASSPRYRGTETQYF. The DNA of the CDR3 is TGTGCCAGCAGCCCTCGGTACAGGGGCACGGAGACCCAGTACTTC.

The chain employs TRBV18 and TRBJ2-5; TRBD2 aligns across 7 bases. This CDR3 has 14 residues. Losses at the gene ends were 6 bases for V and 0 bases for J; bases not matched to a gene: 4. CDR1 KGHSH and CDR2 LQKENI come from the germline V gene. This CDR3 is CASSRGGNQETQYF. Here the CDR3 DNA reads TGTGCCAGCTCCCGGGGAGGGAACCAAGAGACCCAGTACTTC.

This clone was counted between two and nine times. The chain combines TRBV28 with TRBJ2-3, with D possibly TRBD2 on 6 matching bases. The CDR3 contains 15 residues. The V gene's germline CDR1 is MDHEN and CDR2 SYDVKM. Trimming shortened V by 7 bases and J by 0 bases, and 14 bases separated the two germline ends. The CDR3 nucleotides read TGTGCCAGCACCTCCTCCGGGACTAGCACAGATACGCAGTATTTT. It specifies CASTSSGTSTDTQYF.

The chain carries TRBV25-1 and TRBJ1-1, with 8 bases matching TRBD1. Germline V gene lookup returns CDR1 MGHDK and CDR2 SYGVNS. Trimming cost V 6 bases and J 1 base; bases outside gene matches: 4. The CDR3 spans 14 residues. The CDR3 nucleotides are TGTGCCAGCAGCGTTGACAGGGGGAACACTGAAGCTTTCTTT. As protein: CASSVDRGNTEAFF.

This sequence joins TRBV29-1 and TRBJ1-1; 8 bases agree with TRBD1. V was clipped by 6 bases and J by 4 bases; unmatched bases: 4. Germline assignment: CDR1 SQVTM and CDR2 ANQGSEA. The CDR3 spans 12 residues. The CDR3 nucleotides read TGCAGCGTAACAGGGGGGAGCACTGAAGCTTTCTTT. This codes for CSVTGGSTEAFF.

This clone was seen more than once but under ten times. This chain joins TRBV28 and TRBJ2-7; D ambiguous. Trimming left V 3 bases short and J 7 bases short, with 7 bases between. This CDR3 region has 11 residues. Germline V gene sequence: CDR1 MDHEN, CDR2 SYDVKM. The CDR3: CASSFRSEQYF. The CDR3 DNA reads as TGTGCCAGCAGTTTCCGGTCGGAGCAGTACTTC.

The chain employs TRBV30 and TRBJ1-1, with 11 bases identical to TRBD1. Germline V gene lookup returns CDR1 GTSNPN and CDR2 SVGIG (reference sequence). J gave up 2 bases and V 5 bases, and 1 base lay outside the gene matches. CDR3 length: 13 amino acids. CDR3 nucleotides: TGTGCCTGGGGGACAGGGGGTAACACTGAAGCTTTCTTT. Translated, it gives CAWGTGGNTEAFF.

The rearrangement uses TRBV25-1 and TRBJ1-1; D unresolved. This CDR3 region has 14 residues. V shed 5 bases and J shed 5 bases, with 15 bases lying between them. Germline assignment: CDR1 MGHDK and CDR2 SYGVNS. In nucleotides, the CDR3 is TGTGCCAGCAGTTCACACCGGGCGGGGACTGAAGCTTTCTTT. It encodes CASSSHRAGTEAFF.

This clone was detected only a few times. The chain is built from TRBV5-4 and TRBJ2-1; 10 bases line up with TRBD2. This CDR3 comprises 15 residues. Germline values: CDR1 SGHNT, CDR2 YYREEE (reference sequence). The trim removed 5 bases at V and 7 bases at J, leaving 9 bases unmatched. DNA for the CDR3: TGTGCCAGCAGGTTAGCGGGAGGAAGGTGGAATGAGCAGTTCTTC. Protein sequence: CASRLAGGRWNEQFF.

The chain combines TRBV5-1 with TRBJ2-7; 7 positions agree with TRBD2. Trimming took 2 bases from V and 1 from J; bases not matched to a gene: 6. The CDR3 sequence is 15 residues long. The V gene's germline CDR1 is SGHRS and CDR2 YFSETQ. The CDR3 DNA is TGCGCCAGCAGCTTTTCTCTCGGGGGGTCCTACGAGCAGTACTTC. Encoded protein: CASSFSLGGSYEQYF.

With respect to this clone: Other nucleotide sequences from this sample produce the same CDR3. The V and J genes are TRBV7-6 and TRBJ2-1, with a weak D call TRBD2 (6 bases). The germline V gene has CDR1 SGHVS and CDR2 FNYEAQ. V was clipped by 3 bases and J by 5 bases, with 14 bases between them. The CDR3 is made up of 15 amino acids. The CDR3 protein is CASSFSGGGDNEQFF. CDR3 DNA sequence: TGTGCCAGCAGCTTTAGCGGCGGAGGAGACAATGAGCAGTTCTTC.

The chain links TRBV6-5 to TRBJ1-1, with no clear D. CDR3 length: 13 amino acids. V was clipped by 3 bases and J by 4 bases, with 9 bases between them. Germline V lookup: CDR1 MNHEY, CDR2 SVGAGI. The CDR3 DNA reads TGTGCCAGCAGTTATTCGGAGGGCACTGAAGCTTTCTTT. This sequence encodes CASSYSEGTEAFF.

This clone appeared a single time. The J gene is TRBJ1-2, the V gene TRBV2; 10 bases fit TRBD1. Unmatched junction bases numbered 3, after V lost 8 bases and J lost 6 bases. CDR1 and CDR2 from the germline V gene are SNHLY and FYNNEI. The CDR3 runs to 12 residues. CDR3 protein: CASRQGADGYTF. The CDR3 region has the DNA TGTGCCAGCCGACAGGGGGCGGATGGCTACACCTTC. The full variable domain, in which reference TRBV2 and TRBJ1-2 provide the parts outside the CDR3, is EPEVTQTPSHQVTQMGQEVILRCVPISNHLYFYWYRQILGQKVEFLVSFYNNEISEKSEIFDDQFSVERPDGSNFTLKIRSTKLEDSAMYFCASRQGADGYTFGSGTRLTVV.

The table lists this clone with a few counts. The chain links TRBV18 to TRBJ1-1, with D unclear. The CDR3 sequence is 13 residues long. Trimming shortened V by 4 bases and J by 1 base, and 7 bases separated the two germline ends. CDR1 and CDR2 from the germline V gene are KGHSH and LQKENI. CDR3 nucleotide sequence: TGTGCCAGCTCACTACTGAAGAACACTGAAGCTTTCTTT. The encoded protein is CASSLLKNTEAFF.

V gene TRBV5-4 combines with J gene TRBJ2-7; 7 nucleotides align to TRBD1. V lost 4 bases to trimming and J lost 0 bases; unmatched junction nucleotides: 1. Germline CDR1 is SGHNT and CDR2 is YYREEE (reference sequence). CDR3 length: 13 residues. Here the CDR3 reads CASSRTGSYEQYV. The CDR3 DNA sequence: TGTGCCAGCAGCCGGACAGGCTCCTACGAGCAGTACGTC.

This clone was counted only a few times. The chain couples TRBV15 to TRBJ2-2; 7 nucleotides agree with TRBD1. Looked up from germline, CDR1 is LNHNV and CDR2 is YYDKDF (reference sequence). Losses at the gene ends were 3 bases for V and 4 bases for J; bases not matched to a gene: 8. The CDR3 totals 16 residues. CDR3 nucleotides: TGTGCCACCAGCAGTGGCCCGGGACAGCGCACCGGGGAGCTGTTTTTT. Its protein product is CATSSGPGQRTGELFF. Full variable domain (rest looked up from reference TRBV15 and TRBJ2-2): DAMVIQNPRYQVTQFGKPVTLSCSQTLNHNVMYWYQQKSSQAPKLLFHYYDKDFNNEADTPDNFQSRRPNTSFCFLDIRSPGLGDTAMYLCATSSGPGQRTGELFFGEGSRLTVL.

This clone has a handful of counts. The chain is built from TRBV11-2 and TRBJ2-2, with D maybe TRBD1 (5 bases). The length of the CDR3 is 15 residues. Germline V gene data show CDR1 as SGHAT and CDR2 as FQNNGV. The V end lost 2 bases, the J end lost 6 bases, and 13 bases lay between the germline ends. The CDR3 spells CASSLSRVGPGELFF. The CDR3 nucleotides are TGTGCCAGCAGCTTAAGCAGGGTTGGCCCCGGGGAGCTGTTTTTT.

This clone was seen a handful of times. The chain is built from TRBV7-2 and TRBJ1-5; D is unresolved. The germline V and J ends were trimmed by 7 bases and 6 bases, with 13 bases remaining between them. This CDR3 contains 13 residues. The germline gives CDR1 SGHTA, CDR2 FQGNSA. The CDR3 reads CASTTKAGQPQHF. CDR3 bases: TGTGCCAGCACCACAAAGGCGGGTCAGCCCCAGCATTTT.

Turning to this clone: An end of the junction differs from the germline gene, which may be a read error. The chain is built from TRBV19 and TRBJ1-5; possible D gene TRBD1, 6 bases. CDR3 size: 15 residues. The germline gives CDR1 LNHDA, CDR2 SQIVND (reference sequence). This chain's CDR3 is CASRIAGTLNQPQHF. The DNA for the CDR3 is TGTGCCAGTAGAATAGCAGGGACACTGAATCAGCCCCAGCATTTT.

V gene TRBV29-1 combines with J gene TRBJ2-3; TRBD2 is a possible D gene (7 bases). The V end lost 4 bases, the J end lost 4 bases, and 15 bases lay between the germline ends. CDR1 SQVTM and CDR2 ANQGSEA come from the germline V gene. The CDR3 is 14 residues long. The CDR3 spells CSVGGQGRADTQYF. CDR3 in DNA: TGCAGCGTTGGTGGTCAGGGGAGGGCAGATACGCAGTATTTT.

The gene calls are TRBV29-1 and TRBJ1-1; TRBD1 matches 9 bases. Germline loops: CDR1 SQVTM, CDR2 ANQGSEA. CDR3 length equals 14 residues. The V and J ends lost 0 bases and 11 bases, in that order; junction bases with no gene match: 10. The CDR3 loop reads CSVEDAPGQGRAFF. CDR3 in DNA: TGCAGCGTTGAAGATGCCCCGGGACAGGGTCGGGCTTTCTTT.

Only a few counts were recorded for this clone. The chain carries TRBV5-1 and TRBJ2-3, with 11 bases identical to TRBD2. Germline CDR1 and CDR2: SGHRS and YFSETQ. Trimming took 2 bases from V and 5 from J; bases not matched to a gene: 1. The CDR3 has 14 residues. The CDR3 DNA is TGCGCCAGCAGCTTTGGGACTAGCGGAGATACGCAGTATTTT. Its translation is CASSFGTSGDTQYF.

The chain recombines TRBV19 with TRBJ1-2; possibly TRBD1 for D (5 bases). There are 14 residues in the CDR3. CDR1 and CDR2 (germline): LNHDA, SQIVND (reference sequence). V was pared by 7 bases and J by 6 bases, with 18 bases between. The CDR3 region is CASNIGGHQDGYTF. Written as DNA, the CDR3 is TGTGCCAGTAATATCGGGGGTCATCAGGATGGCTACACCTTC. The full variable domain, with the rest looked up from reference TRBV19 and TRBJ1-2, is DGGITQSPKYLFRKEGQNVTLSCEQNLNHDAMYWYRQDPGQGLRLIYYSQIVNDFQKGDIAEGYSVSREKKESFPLTVTSAQKNPTAFYLCASNIGGHQDGYTFGSGTRLTVV.

For this clone: At one end, the junction sequence differs from germline, possibly due to a read error. The gene calls are TRBV15 and TRBJ2-6, with D possibly being TRBD2 (6 bases). The CDR3 extends over 18 amino acids. The V gene's germline CDR1 is LNHNV and CDR2 YYDKDF (reference sequence). CDR3 amino acids: CATSRAEGRVAGANVLAF. In DNA, the CDR3 is TGTGCCACCAGCAGAGCGGAGGGAAGGGTTGCTGGGGCCAACGTCCTGGCTTTC.